The following is a TCR beta chain sequence with its context. The target antigen is unknown. Participants comprised healthy donors of bone marrow. Likely unrecorded immune exposures existed in these nominally healthy donors. With 1 base removed from V and 2 bases from J, the gap between germline ends came to 6 bases. Germline CDR1 SGHNT, CDR2 YYREEE (reference sequence). This CDR3 is built from 13 residues. These data belong to a study of cytomegalovirus exposure and HLA in healthy donors. General study results and limits: The analysis excluded some indistinguishable V segments, including TRBV6-2 and TRBV6-3.

13 Jbeta primers and 60 Vbeta primers were used for the PCR. Using immunoSEQ multiplex PCR, the repertoire was profiled, and TCRdb retains in-frame clones only, with some absent. The sample has approximately 140,000 clones. The clonotype comes from a woman younger than 30 in good health and CMV-seronegative. The chain joins TRBV5-4 to TRBJ2-5; no reliable D call. Source material: PBMCs. CDR3 protein: CASSLTFQETQYF. The CDR3 DNA sequence: TGTGCCAGCAGCTTGACTTTTCAAGAGACCCAGTACTTC.